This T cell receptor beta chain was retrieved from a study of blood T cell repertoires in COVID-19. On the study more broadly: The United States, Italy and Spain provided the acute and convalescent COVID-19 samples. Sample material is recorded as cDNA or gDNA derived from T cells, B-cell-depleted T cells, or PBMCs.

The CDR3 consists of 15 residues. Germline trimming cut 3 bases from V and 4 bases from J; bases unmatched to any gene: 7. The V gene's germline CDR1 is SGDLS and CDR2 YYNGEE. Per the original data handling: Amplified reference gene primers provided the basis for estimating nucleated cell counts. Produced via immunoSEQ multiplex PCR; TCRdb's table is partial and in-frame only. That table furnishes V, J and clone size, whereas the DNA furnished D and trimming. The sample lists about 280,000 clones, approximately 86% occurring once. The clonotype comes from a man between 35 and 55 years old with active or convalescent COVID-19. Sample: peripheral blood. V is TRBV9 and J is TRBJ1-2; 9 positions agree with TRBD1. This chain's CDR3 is CASSGEDRGSYGYTF. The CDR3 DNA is TGTGCCAGCAGCGGAGAGGACAGGGGTAGCTATGGCTACACCTTC.